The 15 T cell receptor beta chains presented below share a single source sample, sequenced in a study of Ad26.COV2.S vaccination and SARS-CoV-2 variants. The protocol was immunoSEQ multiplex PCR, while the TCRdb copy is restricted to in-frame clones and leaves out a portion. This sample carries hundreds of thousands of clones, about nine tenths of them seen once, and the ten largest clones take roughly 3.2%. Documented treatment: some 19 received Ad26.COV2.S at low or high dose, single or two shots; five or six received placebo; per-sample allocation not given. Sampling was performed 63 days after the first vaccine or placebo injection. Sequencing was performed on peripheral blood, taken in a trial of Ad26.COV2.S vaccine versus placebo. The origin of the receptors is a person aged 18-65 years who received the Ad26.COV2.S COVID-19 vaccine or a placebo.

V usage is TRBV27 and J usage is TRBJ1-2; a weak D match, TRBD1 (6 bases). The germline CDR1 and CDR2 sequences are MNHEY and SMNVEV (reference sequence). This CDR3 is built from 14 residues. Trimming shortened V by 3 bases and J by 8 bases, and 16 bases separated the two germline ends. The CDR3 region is CASSFGAGARGYTF. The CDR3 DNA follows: TGTGCCAGCAGTTTTGGCGCGGGGGCTAGGGGCTACACCTTC.

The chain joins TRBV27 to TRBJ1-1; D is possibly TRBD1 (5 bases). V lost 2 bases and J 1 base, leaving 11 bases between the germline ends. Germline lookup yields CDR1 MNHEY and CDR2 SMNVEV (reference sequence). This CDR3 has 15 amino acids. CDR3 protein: CASSLRPRANTEAFF. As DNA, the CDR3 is TGTGCCAGCAGTTTAAGGCCCAGGGCGAACACTGAAGCTTTCTTT.

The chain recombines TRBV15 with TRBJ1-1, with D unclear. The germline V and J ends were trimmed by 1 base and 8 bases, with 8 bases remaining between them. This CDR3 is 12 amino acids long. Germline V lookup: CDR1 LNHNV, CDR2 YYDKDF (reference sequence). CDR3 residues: CATSRGPGEAFF. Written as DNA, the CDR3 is TGTGCCACCAGCAGAGGGCCGGGGGAAGCTTTCTTT.

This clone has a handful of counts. The CDR3 spells CASRRGLDGYTF. CDR3 DNA: TGTGCCAGCAGGAGGGGGCTCGATGGCTACACCTTC. V gene TRBV2 combines with J gene TRBJ1-2; 7 bases match TRBD1. With 6 bases clipped from V and 6 bases from J, the junction kept 4 bases outside the gene matches. The CDR3 runs to 12 residues. Per the germline V gene, CDR1 is SNHLY and CDR2 is FYNNEI.

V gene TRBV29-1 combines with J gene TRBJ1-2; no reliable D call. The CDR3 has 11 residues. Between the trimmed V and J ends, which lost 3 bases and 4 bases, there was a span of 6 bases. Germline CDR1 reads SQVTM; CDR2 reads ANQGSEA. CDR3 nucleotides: TGCAGCGTTGAGGCAGTCTATGGCTACACCTTC. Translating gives CSVEAVYGYTF.

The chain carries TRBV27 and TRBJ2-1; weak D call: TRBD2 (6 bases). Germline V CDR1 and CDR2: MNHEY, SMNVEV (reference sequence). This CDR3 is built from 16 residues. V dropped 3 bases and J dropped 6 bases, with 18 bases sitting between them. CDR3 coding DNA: TGTGCCAGCAGTTTCCTAGCGCCCACCGGTCGCAATGAGCAGTTCTTC. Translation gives CASSFLAPTGRNEQFF.

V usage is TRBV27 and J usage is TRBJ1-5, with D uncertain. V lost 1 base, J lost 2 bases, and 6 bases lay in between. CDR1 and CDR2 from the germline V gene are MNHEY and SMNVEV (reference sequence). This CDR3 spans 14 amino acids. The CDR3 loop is CASSLWAGNQPQHF. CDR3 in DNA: TGTGCCAGCAGTTTATGGGCAGGCAATCAGCCCCAGCATTTT.

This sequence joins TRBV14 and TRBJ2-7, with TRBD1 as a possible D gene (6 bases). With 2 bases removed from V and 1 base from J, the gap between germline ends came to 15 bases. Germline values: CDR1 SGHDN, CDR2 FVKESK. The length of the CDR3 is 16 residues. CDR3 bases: TGTGCCAGCAGCCAACCCTACACCACAGGGTCCTACGAGCAGTACTTC. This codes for CASSQPYTTGSYEQYF.

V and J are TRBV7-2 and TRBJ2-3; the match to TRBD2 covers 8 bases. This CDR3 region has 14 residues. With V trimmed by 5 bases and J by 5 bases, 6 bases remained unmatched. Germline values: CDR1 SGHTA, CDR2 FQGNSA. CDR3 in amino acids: CASSQAGGGDTQYF. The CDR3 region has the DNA TGTGCCAGCAGCCAGGCGGGGGGTGGAGATACGCAGTATTTT.

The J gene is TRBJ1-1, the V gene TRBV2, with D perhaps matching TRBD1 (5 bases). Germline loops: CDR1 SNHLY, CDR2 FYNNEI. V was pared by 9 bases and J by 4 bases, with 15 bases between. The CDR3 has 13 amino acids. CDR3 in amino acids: CASYLGGATEAFF. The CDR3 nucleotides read TGTGCCAGTTATCTCGGGGGAGCCACTGAAGCTTTCTTT. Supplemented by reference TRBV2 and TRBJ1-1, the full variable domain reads EPEVTQTPSHQVTQMGQEVILRCVPISNHLYFYWYRQILGQKVEFLVSFYNNEISEKSEIFDDQFSVERPDGSNFTLKIRSTKLEDSAMYFCASYLGGATEAFFGQGTRLTVV.

The CDR3 loop reads CASSDLRGVGGELFF. Here the CDR3 DNA reads TGTGCCAGCAGTGATTTGCGGGGGGTAGGTGGGGAGCTGTTTTTT. The chain combines TRBV2 with TRBJ2-2, with TRBD2 matching 8 bases. V dropped 3 bases and J dropped 8; count of bases not matched to a gene: 8. The CDR3 is 15 residues long. Germline V gene data show CDR1 as SNHLY and CDR2 as FYNNEI. The variable domain in full, completed from reference TRBV2 and TRBJ2-2, reads EPEVTQTPSHQVTQMGQEVILRCVPISNHLYFYWYRQILGQKVEFLVSFYNNEISEKSEIFDDQFSVERPDGSNFTLKIRSTKLEDSAMYFCASSDLRGVGGELFFGEGSRLTVL.

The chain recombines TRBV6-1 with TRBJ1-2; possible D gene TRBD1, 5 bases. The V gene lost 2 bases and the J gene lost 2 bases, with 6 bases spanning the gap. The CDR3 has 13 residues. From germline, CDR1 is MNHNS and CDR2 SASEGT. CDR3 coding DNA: TGTGCCAGCAGTGAATCAGGGAACTATGGCTACACCTTC. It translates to CASSESGNYGYTF.

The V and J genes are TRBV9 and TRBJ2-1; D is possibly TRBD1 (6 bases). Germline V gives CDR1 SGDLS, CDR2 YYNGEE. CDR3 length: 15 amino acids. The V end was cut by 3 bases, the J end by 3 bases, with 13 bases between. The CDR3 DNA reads TGTGCCAGCAGCGGAAGGCTAGGGGGCTACAATGAGCAGTTCTTC. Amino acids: CASSGRLGGYNEQFF.

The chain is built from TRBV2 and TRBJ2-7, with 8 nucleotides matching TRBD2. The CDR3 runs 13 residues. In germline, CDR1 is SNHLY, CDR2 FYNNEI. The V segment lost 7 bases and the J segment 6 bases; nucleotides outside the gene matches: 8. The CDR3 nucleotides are TGTGCCAGCATCCTAGGGACTAGTCCCGAGCAGTACTTC. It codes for CASILGTSPEQYF.

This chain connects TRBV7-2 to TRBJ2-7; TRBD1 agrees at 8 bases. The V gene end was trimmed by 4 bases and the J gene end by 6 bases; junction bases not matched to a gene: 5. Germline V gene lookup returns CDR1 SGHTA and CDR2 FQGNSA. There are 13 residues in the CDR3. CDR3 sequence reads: CASSSDRGGEQYF. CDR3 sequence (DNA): TGTGCCAGCAGCTCAGACAGGGGAGGCGAGCAGTACTTC. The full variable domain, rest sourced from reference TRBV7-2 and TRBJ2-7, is GAGVSQSPSNKVTEKGKDVELRCDPISGHTALYWYRQSLGQGLEFLIYFQGNSAPDKSGLPSDRFSAERTGGSVSTLTIQRTQQEDSAVYLCASSSDRGGEQYFGPGTRLTVT.